This is a list of T cell receptor beta chains from one sample in a study of cytomegalovirus exposure and HLA in healthy donors. The data were produced by immunoSEQ multiplex PCR, yet TCRdb's version contains in-frame clones alone and is incomplete. The table shows around 160,000 clones, with 70% to 80% occurring only once. Sequencing was done on a sample of PBMCs. Receptors were obtained from a man younger than 30 in good health and CMV-seropositive. The CDR3 runs from the conserved cysteine through the conserved F or W. The order of the fields is V gene, D gene, clone size, J gene, CDR3 DNA, CDR3 protein. D genes are given only for firm matches. Clone sizes are given selectively: once, few, many, or a class where the clone is expanded.

V gene: TRBV2
D gene: -
clone size: -
J gene: TRBJ2-5
CDR3 DNA: TGTGCCAGTACTACTAGTCTCCTCCAAGAGACCCAGTACTTC
CDR3 protein: CASTTSLLQETQYF

V gene: TRBV28
D gene: TRBD1
clone size: few
J gene: TRBJ1-5
CDR3 DNA: TGTGCCAGCAGTTCCCCGAGGACAGGAGGTAGCAATCAGCCCCAGCATTTT
CDR3 protein: CASSSPRTGGSNQPQHF

V gene: TRBV9
D gene: TRBD1
clone size: once
J gene: TRBJ1-2
CDR3 DNA: TGTGCCAGCAGAGCTCAGGACAGGCGTGGGGGCTACACCTTC
CDR3 protein: CASRAQDRRGGYTF

V gene: TRBV6-1
D gene: TRBD2
clone size: -
J gene: TRBJ2-5
CDR3 DNA: TGTGCCAGCAGCTTGGCGGGAGGGCCTCAAGAGACCCAGTACTTC
CDR3 protein: CASSLAGGPQETQYF

V gene: TRBV7-8
D gene: -
clone size: -
J gene: TRBJ1-5
CDR3 DNA: TGTGCCAGCAGCCCCACAGGGATGGGTCAGCCCCAGCATTTT
CDR3 protein: CASSPTGMGQPQHF

V gene: TRBV5-1
D gene: -
clone size: -
J gene: TRBJ1-2
CDR3 DNA: TGCGCCAGCAGCTTGGACACAGGAATCTATGGCTACACCTTC
CDR3 protein: CASSLDTGIYGYTF

V gene: TRBV6-1
D gene: TRBD2
clone size: -
J gene: TRBJ2-3
CDR3 DNA: TGTGCCACTAGCGGGGCGTATGATACGCAGTATTTT
CDR3 protein: CATSGAYDTQYF

V gene: TRBV7-9
D gene: -
clone size: -
J gene: TRBJ2-5
CDR3 DNA: TGTGCCAGCAGCTTACGAGGAGCGGCCTTCCAAGAGACCCAGTACTTC
CDR3 protein: CASSLRGAAFQETQYF

V gene: TRBV5-4
D gene: -
clone size: once
J gene: TRBJ1-2
CDR3 DNA: TGTGCCAGCAGCTTCGGGGGAGCTAACTATGGCTACACCTTC
CDR3 protein: CASSFGGANYGYTF

V gene: TRBV5-6
D gene: -
clone size: -
J gene: TRBJ2-1
CDR3 DNA: TGTGCCAGCAGCCTAATCAATGAGCAGTTCTTC
CDR3 protein: CASSLINEQFF

V gene: TRBV10-1
D gene: TRBD2
clone size: once
J gene: TRBJ2-1
CDR3 DNA: TGCGCCAGCAGTGAGTCGAGGACTAGCGGCCCCTCCTCCTACAATGAGCAGTTCTTC
CDR3 protein: CASSESRTSGPSSYNEQFF

V gene: TRBV18
D gene: -
clone size: -
J gene: TRBJ2-2
CDR3 DNA: TGTGCCAGCTCACCATCATCCGGGGAGCTGTTTTTT
CDR3 protein: CASSPSSGELFF

V gene: TRBV7-9
D gene: -
clone size: few
J gene: TRBJ1-1
CDR3 DNA: TGTGCCAGCAGCTACCTTTATAGCACTGAAGCTTTCTTT
CDR3 protein: CASSYLYSTEAFF

V gene: TRBV30
D gene: -
clone size: -
J gene: TRBJ1-4
CDR3 DNA: TGTGCCTGGGGGATTCGGGGGGTCCGGACTAATGAAAAACTGTTTTTT
CDR3 protein: CAWGIRGVRTNEKLFF

V gene: TRBV6-5
D gene: TRBD1
clone size: -
J gene: TRBJ2-1
CDR3 DNA: TGTGCCGTCCCTCGGGGCAGGGGGCTAAATGAGCAGTTCTTC
CDR3 protein: CAVPRGRGLNEQFF

V gene: TRBV15
D gene: -
clone size: -
J gene: TRBJ2-1
CDR3 DNA: TGTGCCACCAGCAGGGGAACAGGGAATGAGCAGTTCTTC
CDR3 protein: CATSRGTGNEQFF

V gene: TRBV7-9
D gene: TRBD1
clone size: -
J gene: TRBJ2-7
CDR3 DNA: TGTGCCAGCAGCATCGCAGGGGGTCAAACCTACGAGCAGTACTTC
CDR3 protein: CASSIAGGQTYEQYF

V gene: TRBV5-1
D gene: TRBD1
clone size: -
J gene: TRBJ2-2
CDR3 DNA: TGCGCCAGCAGCCAGGGGACAGGGTACACCGGGGAGCTGTTTTTT
CDR3 protein: CASSQGTGYTGELFF

V gene: TRBV2
D gene: TRBD1
clone size: once
J gene: TRBJ1-2
CDR3 DNA: TGTGCCAGCAGTGTCCACTTCACAGGGGCGCAAAACTATGGCTACACCTTC
CDR3 protein: CASSVHFTGAQNYGYTF

V gene: TRBV4-1
D gene: -
clone size: -
J gene: TRBJ2-7
CDR3 DNA: TGCGCCAGCAGCCAAGTCGGACAGACCTACGAGCAGTACTTC
CDR3 protein: CASSQVGQTYEQYF

V gene: TRBV4-1
D gene: -
clone size: -
J gene: TRBJ2-1
CDR3 DNA: TGCGCCAGCAGCCAAGTACTTGCGGAGCAGTTCTTC
CDR3 protein: CASSQVLAEQFF

V gene: TRBV25-1
D gene: TRBD1
clone size: -
J gene: TRBJ2-7
CDR3 DNA: TGTGCCAGCAGGACAGGGCCACACGAGCAGTACTTC
CDR3 protein: CASRTGPHEQYF